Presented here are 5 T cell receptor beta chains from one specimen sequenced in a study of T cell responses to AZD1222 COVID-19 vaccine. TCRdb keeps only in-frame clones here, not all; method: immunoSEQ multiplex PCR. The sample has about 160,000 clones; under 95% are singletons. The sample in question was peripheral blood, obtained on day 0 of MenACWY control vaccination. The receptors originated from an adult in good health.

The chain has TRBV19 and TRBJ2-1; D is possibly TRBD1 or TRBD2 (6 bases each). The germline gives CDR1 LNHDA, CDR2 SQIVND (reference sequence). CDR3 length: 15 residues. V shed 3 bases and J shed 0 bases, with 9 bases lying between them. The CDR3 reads CASSMGGFSYNEQFF. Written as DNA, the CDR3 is TGTGCCAGTAGTATGGGGGGCTTCTCCTACAATGAGCAGTTCTTC.

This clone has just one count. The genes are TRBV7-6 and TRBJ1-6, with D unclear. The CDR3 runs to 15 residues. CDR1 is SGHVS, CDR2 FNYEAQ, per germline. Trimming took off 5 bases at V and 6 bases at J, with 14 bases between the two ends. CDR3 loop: CASSPAEAGNSPLHF. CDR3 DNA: TGTGCCAGCAGCCCGGCGGAAGCGGGTAATTCACCCCTCCACTTT.

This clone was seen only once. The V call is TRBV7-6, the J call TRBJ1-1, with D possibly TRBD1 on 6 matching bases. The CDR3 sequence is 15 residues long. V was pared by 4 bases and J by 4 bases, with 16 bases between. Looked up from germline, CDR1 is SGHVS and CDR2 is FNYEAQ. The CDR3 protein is CASSSYREESTEAFF. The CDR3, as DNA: TGTGCCAGCAGCTCCTACAGGGAGGAGAGCACTGAAGCTTTCTTT.

This CDR3 reads CASSPSLAGGLRVLYNEQFF. CDR3 bases: TGTGCCAGCAGTCCCTCACTAGCGGGAGGGCTGAGGGTTCTCTACAATGAGCAGTTCTTC. J is TRBJ2-1 and V is TRBV28, with 13 bases that match TRBD2. Trimming removed 5 bases from V and 3 bases from J; junction bases left unmatched: 16. The CDR3 length is 20 residues. Looked up from germline, CDR1 is MDHEN and CDR2 is SYDVKM.

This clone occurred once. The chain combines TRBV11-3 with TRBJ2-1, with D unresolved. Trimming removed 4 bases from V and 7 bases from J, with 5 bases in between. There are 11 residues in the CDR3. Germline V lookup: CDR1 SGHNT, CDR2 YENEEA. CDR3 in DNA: TGTGCCAGCAGCTATCGGAATGAGCAGTTCTTC. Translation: CASSYRNEQFF.